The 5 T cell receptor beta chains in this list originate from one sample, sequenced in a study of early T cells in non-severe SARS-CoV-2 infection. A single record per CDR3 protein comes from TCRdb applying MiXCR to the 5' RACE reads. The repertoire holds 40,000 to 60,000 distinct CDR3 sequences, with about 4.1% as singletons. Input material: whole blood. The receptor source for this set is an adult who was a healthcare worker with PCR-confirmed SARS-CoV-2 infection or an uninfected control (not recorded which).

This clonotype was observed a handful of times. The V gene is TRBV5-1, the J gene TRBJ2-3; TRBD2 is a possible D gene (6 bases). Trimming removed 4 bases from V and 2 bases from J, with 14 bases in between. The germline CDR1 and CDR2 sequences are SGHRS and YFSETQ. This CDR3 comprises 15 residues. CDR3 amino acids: CASSTQGGLTDTQYF. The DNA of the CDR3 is TGCGCCAGCAGCACCCAGGGAGGACTCACAGATACGCAGTATTTT.

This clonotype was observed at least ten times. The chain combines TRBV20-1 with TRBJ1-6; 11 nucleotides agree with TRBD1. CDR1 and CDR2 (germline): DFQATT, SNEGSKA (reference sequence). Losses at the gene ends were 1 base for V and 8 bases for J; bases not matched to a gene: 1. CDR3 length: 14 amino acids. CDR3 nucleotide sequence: TGCAGTGCTAGAGGGGGACAGGGGGATTCACCCCTCCACTTT. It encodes CSARGGQGDSPLHF.

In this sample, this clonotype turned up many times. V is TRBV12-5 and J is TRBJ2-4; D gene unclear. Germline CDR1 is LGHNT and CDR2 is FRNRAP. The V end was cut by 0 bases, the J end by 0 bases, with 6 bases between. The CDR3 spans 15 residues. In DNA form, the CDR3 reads TGTGCTAGTGGTTTGGTATTTCTAGCCAAAAACATTCAGTACTTC. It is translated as CASGLVFLAKNIQYF.

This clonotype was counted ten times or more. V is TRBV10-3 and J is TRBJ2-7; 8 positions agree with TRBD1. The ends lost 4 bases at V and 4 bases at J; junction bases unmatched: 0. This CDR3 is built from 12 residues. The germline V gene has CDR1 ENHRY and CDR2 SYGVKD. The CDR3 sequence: CAISGQGYEQYF. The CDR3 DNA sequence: TGTGCCATCAGTGGACAGGGGTACGAGCAGTACTTC.

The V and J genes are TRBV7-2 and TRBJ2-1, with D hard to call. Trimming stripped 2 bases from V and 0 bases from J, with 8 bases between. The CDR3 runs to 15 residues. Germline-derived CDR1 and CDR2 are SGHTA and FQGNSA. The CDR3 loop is CASSLSGFSYNEQFF. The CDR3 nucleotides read TGTGCCAGCAGCTTAAGTGGGTTCTCCTACAATGAGCAGTTCTTC.